These 20 T cell receptor beta chains were sequenced from one sample in a study of regulatory T cells in long-lasting Graves disease. Combining iRepertoire HTBI primers with Arm-PCR of CDR3 regions, the authors built TCR beta libraries. TCRdb recomputed calls from the multiplex PCR reads with MiXCR, one row per CDR3 protein. The sample records just over 600,000 distinct CDR3 sequences, under 20% being singletons. Time point of the sample: newly diagnosed GD, antithyroid drugs for less than 3 months. Following extraction of RNA from PBMCs, that RNA was used to make the TCR library. These data are also associated with another study on T cells in Graves' hyperthyroidism and ophthalmopathy.

The sequencing used peripheral blood mononuclear cells (PBMCs), collected at new diagnosis, from a patient treated with antithyroid drugs. The source is a woman aged 30 to 39 with Graves disease.

At least ten counts were recorded for this clonotype. The J gene is TRBJ2-1, the V gene TRBV20-1; D may correspond to TRBD1 or TRBD2 (5 bases each). Germline values: CDR1 DFQATT, CDR2 SNEGSKA (reference sequence). CDR3 length equals 14 residues. The V end lost 0 bases, the J end lost 6 bases, and 12 bases lay between the germline ends. DNA for the CDR3: TGCAGTGCTAGAGATTGGGCCGGGACCAATGAGCAGTTCTTC. Amino acid sequence: CSARDWAGTNEQFF.

This clonotype was recorded a few times. This chain links TRBV18 with TRBJ2-7; TRBD1 might be the D (5 bases). Germline CDR1 and CDR2: KGHSH and LQKENI. The CDR3 extends over 14 amino acids. V lost 3 bases to trimming and J lost 0 bases, with 9 bases between them. The CDR3: CASSPPDNSYEQYF. Here the CDR3 DNA reads TGTGCCAGCTCACCCCCGGACAACTCCTACGAGCAGTACTTC. Together with reference TRBV18 and TRBJ2-7, the CDR3 gives the full variable domain: NAGVMQNPRHLVRRRGQEARLRCSPMKGHSHVYWYRQLPEEGLKFMVYLQKENIIDESGMPKERFSAEFPKEGPSILRIQQVVRGDSAAYFCASSPPDNSYEQYFGPGTRLTVT.

The chain combines TRBV4-1 with TRBJ2-1; 9 bases align to TRBD2. The V gene's germline CDR1 is MGHRA and CDR2 YSYEKL. There are 15 residues in the CDR3. J was trimmed by 3 bases and V by 2 bases; bases with no gene match: 2. CDR3 coding DNA: TGCGCCAGCAGCCAACCTAGCGGGAACTACAATGAGCAGTTCTTC. Translated: CASSQPSGNYNEQFF.

This clonotype was detected many times. The CDR3 loop is CSARAQQGWSEKLFF. CDR3 coding DNA: TGCAGTGCTAGAGCTCAGCAGGGTTGGAGCGAAAAACTGTTTTTT. The chain has TRBV20-1 and TRBJ1-4; D possibly corresponds to TRBD1 (5 bases). Germline V lookup: CDR1 DFQATT, CDR2 SNEGSKA (reference sequence). The CDR3 extends over 15 amino acids. V lost 1 base to trimming and J lost 8 bases, with 17 bases between them.

This clonotype was counted ten times or more. The chain combines TRBV18 with TRBJ2-3; possibly TRBD2 for D (6 bases). Germline CDR1 is KGHSH and CDR2 is LQKENI. This CDR3 is 15 amino acids long. Between the trimmed V and J ends, which lost 2 bases and 1 base, there was a span of 10 bases. CDR3 protein: CASSPVADRTDTQYF. For the CDR3, the DNA is TGTGCCAGCTCACCAGTAGCGGACCGCACAGATACGCAGTATTTT.

V and J are TRBV6-2 or TRBV6-3 and TRBJ2-7; a possible D gene is TRBD1 (6 bases). With 4 bases removed from V and 6 bases from J, the gap between germline ends came to 22 bases. The CDR3 consists of 16 residues. The germline CDR1 and CDR2 sequences are MNHEY and SVGEGT. CDR3 residues: CASSSGTRIGLSEQYF. In DNA form, the CDR3 reads TGTGCCAGCAGTTCCGGGACACGGATTGGGCTCTCCGAGCAGTACTTC.

In DNA, the CDR3 is TGCGCCAGCAGCCAAGATGAGTTTCCGACAGGACGAATTAATGAAAAACTGTTTTTT. Its translation is CASSQDEFPTGRINEKLFF. The chain couples TRBV4-1 to TRBJ1-4, with TRBD1 as a possible D gene (6 bases). The CDR3 extends over 19 amino acids. Germline V CDR1 and CDR2: MGHRA, YSYEKL. V lost 0 bases, J lost 4 bases, and 21 bases lay in between.

The chain links TRBV5-1 to TRBJ2-5, with TRBD2 identical over 12 bases. Trimming cost V 3 bases and J 4 bases; bases outside gene matches: 13. The germline gives CDR1 SGHRS, CDR2 YFSETQ. This CDR3 is 18 amino acids long. The DNA of the CDR3 is TGCGCCAGCAGCTGGGCGACTAGCGGGAGAGATGCAGGAGAGACCCAGTACTTC. Amino acids: CASSWATSGRDAGETQYF. Based on the CDR3 plus reference TRBV5-1 and TRBJ2-5, the full variable domain is KAGVTQTPRYLIKTRGQQVTLSCSPISGHRSVSWYQQTPGQGLQFLFEYFSETQRNKGNFPGRFSGRQFSNSRSEMNVSTLELGDSALYLCASSWATSGRDAGETQYFGPGTRLLVL.

This clonotype was observed at least ten times. This rearrangement joins TRBV24-1 to TRBJ2-2; D is possibly TRBD1 (5 bases). CDR3 size: 16 residues. V was pared by 4 bases and J by 0 bases, with 11 bases between. Germline V gives CDR1 KGHDR, CDR2 SFDVKD. The CDR3 loop reads CATSDPDSTNTGELFF. CDR3 DNA: TGTGCCACCAGTGACCCCGACAGTACGAACACCGGGGAGCTGTTTTTT.

The V and J genes are TRBV5-1 and TRBJ2-7; no firm D call. The CDR3 runs to 12 residues. Germline CDR1 reads SGHRS; CDR2 reads YFSETQ. V was clipped by 5 bases and J by 2 bases, with 8 bases between them. The CDR3 here is CASRRSTYEQYF. The CDR3 nucleotides are TGCGCCAGCAGAAGGTCCACCTACGAGCAGTACTTC. The whole variable domain, remainder taken from reference TRBV5-1 and TRBJ2-7, is KAGVTQTPRYLIKTRGQQVTLSCSPISGHRSVSWYQQTPGQGLQFLFEYFSETQRNKGNFPGRFSGRQFSNSRSEMNVSTLELGDSALYLCASRRSTYEQYFGPGTRLTVT.

This clonotype was seen many times. The gene calls are TRBV7-2 and TRBJ1-1; 7 nucleotides align to TRBD1. Germline assignment: CDR1 SGHTA and CDR2 FQGNSA. The CDR3 sequence is 16 residues long. V trimming: 3 bases; J trimming: 0 bases; junction bases outside the gene matches: 7. The CDR3 loop reads CASSLYGTAMNTEAFF. DNA for the CDR3: TGTGCCAGCAGCTTGTATGGGACAGCCATGAACACTGAAGCTTTCTTT.

This chain links TRBV28 with TRBJ2-6, with 8 bases that match TRBD1. CDR1 and CDR2 (germline): MDHEN, SYDVKM. The V and J ends lost 5 bases and 4 bases, in that order; junction bases with no gene match: 19. The CDR3 extends over 20 amino acids. In DNA, the CDR3 is TGTGCCAGCAGTCCCCCGGACAGGGTCTGGGCGGGCTTGGGGGCCAACGTCCTGACTTTC. Protein product: CASSPPDRVWAGLGANVLTF.

In this sample, this clonotype turned up many times. This chain links TRBV28 with TRBJ2-6, with TRBD1 matching over 7 bases. The CDR3 is 19 amino acids. V was pared by 4 bases and J by 0 bases, with 12 bases of the junction left unmatched. Germline CDR1 is MDHEN and CDR2 is SYDVKM. The DNA for the CDR3 is TGTGCCAGCAGTTCAATGACAGGGAAGGGATACTCTGGGGCCAACGTCCTGACTTTC. Its translation: CASSSMTGKGYSGANVLTF.

This clonotype was observed at least ten times. The genes are TRBV12-3 or TRBV12-4 and TRBJ2-7; D gene ambiguous. This CDR3 is built from 12 residues. V was pared by 6 bases and J by 0 bases, with 6 bases between. CDR3 sequence reads: CASSRVSYEQYF. Written as DNA, the CDR3 is TGTGCCAGCAGCCGTGTCTCCTACGAGCAGTACTTC.

There are a few counts of this clonotype. For the CDR3, the DNA is TGCAGTGCTAGCTTAGCGGGGGTCTACAATGAGCAGTTCTTC. It codes for CSASLAGVYNEQFF. The chain is built from TRBV20-1 and TRBJ2-1, with 9 positions matching TRBD2. The V gene's germline CDR1 is DFQATT and CDR2 SNEGSKA (reference sequence). This CDR3 contains 14 residues. V lost 3 bases and J lost 3; bases outside the gene matches: 3.

V and J are TRBV25-1 and TRBJ2-1, with no clear D. The CDR3 length is 15 residues. V lost 3 bases, J lost 6 bases, and 15 bases lay in between. The V gene's germline CDR1 is MGHDK and CDR2 SYGVNS. The CDR3 loop reads CASSDDSRSLNEQFF. CDR3 DNA: TGTGCCAGCAGTGATGACTCCCGGTCCCTCAATGAGCAGTTCTTC.

There are many counts of this clonotype. The chain is built from TRBV5-1 and TRBJ2-1; D might be TRBD2 (5 bases). The CDR3 covers 17 residues. V lost 3 bases, J lost 0 bases, and 16 bases lay in between. The germline gives CDR1 SGHRS, CDR2 YFSETQ. The CDR3 DNA follows: TGCGCCAGCAGCTCCTATAGCGAGCCAATCTCCTACAATGAGCAGTTCTTC. Protein: CASSSYSEPISYNEQFF. Drawing the rest from reference TRBV5-1 and TRBJ2-1, the complete variable domain is KAGVTQTPRYLIKTRGQQVTLSCSPISGHRSVSWYQQTPGQGLQFLFEYFSETQRNKGNFPGRFSGRQFSNSRSEMNVSTLELGDSALYLCASSSYSEPISYNEQFFGPGTRLTVL.

This clonotype was detected ten times or more. This chain uses TRBV14 with TRBJ2-2; D is unresolved. Trimming took off 0 bases at V and 1 base at J, with 12 bases between the two ends. CDR3 length: 17 residues. CDR1 is SGHDN, CDR2 FVKESK, per germline. DNA for the CDR3: TGTGCCAGCAGCCAAGATTTCTGGGCGGAGAACACCGGGGAGCTGTTTTTT. Translation gives CASSQDFWAENTGELFF. The full variable domain, completed using reference TRBV14 and TRBJ2-2, is EAGVTQFPSHSVIEKGQTVTLRCDPISGHDNLYWYRRVMGKEIKFLLHFVKESKQDESGMPNNRFLAERTGGTYSTLKVQPAELEDSGVYFCASSQDFWAENTGELFFGEGSRLTVL.

The table lists this clonotype with a count of one. At one end, the junction sequence differs from germline, possibly due to a read error. V usage is TRBV7-9 and J usage is TRBJ2-1; D ambiguous. Germline loops: CDR1 SEHNR, CDR2 FQNEAQ (reference sequence). This CDR3 spans 14 amino acids. The CDR3 protein is CTSSLVISNNEQFF. Written as DNA, the CDR3 is TGTACCAGCAGCTTAGTGATCAGTAACAATGAGCAGTTCTTC.

V gene TRBV2 combines with J gene TRBJ1-2, with D maybe TRBD1 (6 bases). Germline V gene data show CDR1 as SNHLY and CDR2 as FYNNEI. This CDR3 comprises 15 residues. V lost 3 bases to trimming and J lost 9 bases, with 20 bases between them. The CDR3 DNA is TGTGCCAGCAGTGAGGGCCGGGGGGGCGGAGGCAGCTACACCTTC. Protein: CASSEGRGGGGSYTF.